This entry lists 29 T cell receptor beta chains sequenced from one sample in a study of PD-L1 blockade in urothelial cancer (dated by TCRdb to 2016 to 2017). The library was built by means of the immunoSEQ multiplex PCR assay. Held by TCRdb, this immuneACCESS table contains in-frame sequences only and omits some clones. Under half of the omission traces to an unresolved V gene where checked; the cause of the rest is unknown. The sample contains under 130,000 clones, approximately 85% of them found a single time. 2% to 2.5% of the sample is in the top ten clones. This specimen was PBMCs, taken around atezolizumab (anti-PD-L1) treatment. All receptors derive from a man over 45 with urothelial cancer.

This chain connects TRBV9 to TRBJ2-3, with 9 bases lining up with TRBD2. J was trimmed by 4 bases and V by 4 bases; bases with no gene match: 4. Germline lookup yields CDR1 SGDLS and CDR2 YYNGEE. The length of the CDR3 is 14 residues. The CDR3 bases are TGTGCCAGCAGCCGTGCGGGAGGGTCAGATACGCAGTATTTT. Protein product: CASSRAGGSDTQYF.

The chain has TRBV5-1 and TRBJ2-2; the D gene is possibly TRBD1 (5 bases). Germline CDR1 SGHRS, CDR2 YFSETQ. CDR3 length equals 15 residues. The V end lost 4 bases, the J end lost 2 bases, and 12 bases lay between the germline ends. The CDR3: CASSPPQGNTGELFF. The CDR3 region has the DNA TGCGCCAGCAGCCCCCCCCAGGGTAACACCGGGGAGCTGTTTTTT.

This chain uses TRBV6-5 with TRBJ2-3, with D perhaps TRBD2 (5 bases). The CDR3 is 15 residues long. From germline, CDR1 is MNHEY and CDR2 SVGAGI. V was clipped by 2 bases and J by 0 bases, with 9 bases between them. The CDR3 here is CASSYGRASTDTQYF. Here the CDR3 DNA reads TGTGCCAGCAGTTACGGGAGAGCTAGCACAGATACGCAGTATTTT.

This clone appeared a single time. This chain links TRBV27 with TRBJ2-7; possibly TRBD2 for D (6 bases). The germline V gene has CDR1 MNHEY and CDR2 SMNVEV (reference sequence). The CDR3 has 14 amino acids. V lost 6 bases and J lost 0, with 12 bases in between. Written as DNA, the CDR3 is TGTGCCAGCAGGGGGACTTTTAGCTCCTACGAGCAGTACTTC. Amino acid sequence: CASRGTFSSYEQYF.

The chain has TRBV5-1 and TRBJ2-7; TRBD1 aligns across 8 bases. This CDR3 is 13 amino acids long. Unmatched junction bases numbered 6, after V lost 4 bases and J lost 6 bases. The V gene's germline CDR1 is SGHRS and CDR2 YFSETQ. CDR3 nucleotides: TGCGCCAGCAGCCCGGACAGGGCTGGCGAGCAGTACTTC. This encodes CASSPDRAGEQYF.

CDR3 sequence: CASSTGLAGAQPGNEQFF. In DNA form, the CDR3 reads TGTGCCAGCAGCACCGGACTAGCGGGAGCACAGCCGGGAAATGAGCAGTTCTTC. The chain links TRBV5-5 to TRBJ2-1; 13 bases are shared with TRBD2. Looked up from germline, CDR1 is SGHKS and CDR2 is YYEKEE (reference sequence). This CDR3 has 18 residues. With V trimmed by 4 bases and J by 7 bases, 14 bases remained unmatched.

The V and J genes are TRBV28 and TRBJ1-4, with 10 bases fitting TRBD1. This CDR3 region has 16 residues. Per the germline V gene, CDR1 is MDHEN and CDR2 is SYDVKM. The V segment lost 6 bases and the J segment 2 bases; nucleotides outside the gene matches: 6. The CDR3 protein is CASRRQGARTNEKLFF. Here the CDR3 DNA reads TGTGCCAGCAGAAGACAGGGGGCTCGGACTAATGAAAAACTGTTTTTT.

J is TRBJ2-5 and V is TRBV11-1; D remains unclear. Germline V gives CDR1 SGHAT, CDR2 FQDESV (reference sequence). The CDR3 has 13 amino acids. Trimming stripped 1 base from V and 5 bases from J, with 8 bases between. The CDR3 is CASSLEELETQYF. The CDR3 DNA reads as TGTGCCAGCAGCTTAGAGGAGTTGGAGACCCAGTACTTC.

The J gene is TRBJ2-2, the V gene TRBV4-2; D call uncertain. Germline lookup yields CDR1 LGHNA and CDR2 YNFKEQ. The CDR3 is 14 residues long. Trimming shortened V by 1 base and J by 6 bases, and 9 bases separated the two germline ends. The CDR3 spells CASSQAESAGELFF. The CDR3 DNA reads TGTGCCAGCAGCCAAGCGGAGTCAGCCGGGGAGCTGTTTTTT.

The V and J genes are TRBV6-1 and TRBJ1-3; D unresolved. This CDR3 has 14 amino acids. V was clipped by 2 bases and J by 5 bases, with 10 bases between them. Germline-derived CDR1 and CDR2 are MNHNS and SASEGT. The DNA for the CDR3 is TGTGCCAGCAGTGAACAGGTCTCCAGAAACACCATATATTTT. Its protein is CASSEQVSRNTIYF.

This clone was seen a few times. The same CDR3 can be traced to other DNA sequences in this sample. The rearrangement uses TRBV5-4 and TRBJ2-3; unclear D gene. Trimming shortened V by 3 bases and J by 2 bases, and 7 bases separated the two germline ends. CDR1 is SGHNT, CDR2 YYREEE, per germline (reference sequence). CDR3 length: 13 residues. CDR3 loop: CASSSQNTDTQYF. The CDR3 region has the DNA TGTGCCAGCAGCTCTCAGAACACAGATACGCAGTATTTT.

The chain employs TRBV30 and TRBJ2-3; 7 nucleotides agree with TRBD1. The CDR3 consists of 13 residues. The ends lost 5 bases at V and 5 bases at J; junction bases unmatched: 7. Germline V gene lookup returns CDR1 GTSNPN and CDR2 SVGIG (reference sequence). The CDR3 DNA sequence: TGTGCCTGGGTTCCAAACAGGGGAGATACGCAGTATTTT. Its translation is CAWVPNRGDTQYF.

The chain joins TRBV7-2 to TRBJ2-1; 9 bases agree with TRBD2. The germline V gene encodes CDR1 SGHTA and CDR2 FQGNSA. V trimming: 6 bases; J trimming: 4 bases; junction bases outside the gene matches: 4. This CDR3 spans 14 amino acids. CDR3: CASRREGVYNEQFF. Written as DNA, the CDR3 is TGTGCCAGCAGGCGGGAGGGGGTGTACAATGAGCAGTTCTTC.

The CDR3 DNA sequence: TGTGCCAGCAGAGACAGGGTTGTAACAGATACGCAGTATTTT. Its protein product is CASRDRVVTDTQYF. The gene calls are TRBV6-1 and TRBJ2-3; the match to TRBD1 covers 7 bases. The V segment lost 6 bases and the J segment 3 bases; nucleotides outside the gene matches: 6. This CDR3 region has 14 residues. Germline CDR1 is MNHNS and CDR2 is SASEGT.

This chain joins TRBV10-2 and TRBJ2-5; a weak D match, TRBD1 (6 bases). Germline CDR1 WSHSY, CDR2 SAAADI. This CDR3 comprises 14 residues. The V end lost 2 bases, the J end lost 4 bases, and 11 bases lay between the germline ends. CDR3 residues: CASSERQASETQYF. The CDR3 nucleotides read TGCGCCAGCAGTGAGAGACAGGCGTCAGAGACCCAGTACTTC.

Worth noting for this clone: This sample also contains other DNA sequences that code for the same CDR3. The gene calls are TRBV11-2 and TRBJ2-7; D might be TRBD2 (5 bases). The CDR3 runs 16 residues. The germline gives CDR1 SGHAT, CDR2 FQNNGV. V lost 1 base to trimming and J lost 0 bases, with 13 bases between them. CDR3 nucleotide sequence: TGTGCCAGCAGCTTAGTAACCAGCGGACCCTCCTACGAGCAGTACTTC. Encoded protein: CASSLVTSGPSYEQYF. The whole variable domain, filled in from reference TRBV11-2 and TRBJ2-7, reads EAGVAQSPRYKIIEKRQSVAFWCNPISGHATLYWYQQILGQGPKLLIQFQNNGVVDDSQLPKDRFSAERLKGVDSTLKIQPAKLEDSAVYLCASSLVTSGPSYEQYFGPGTRLTVT.

The chain is built from TRBV10-2 and TRBJ1-1, with 12 bases identical to TRBD1. CDR3 length equals 14 residues. CDR1 and CDR2 (germline): WSHSY, SAAADI. The V and J ends lost 2 bases and 11 bases, in that order; junction bases with no gene match: 6. The DNA of the CDR3 is TGCGCCAGCAGTGAGCTCCGGGACAGGGGGCAGGCTTTCTTT. It is translated as CASSELRDRGQAFF.

The chain combines TRBV29-1 with TRBJ2-7; 8 positions match TRBD1. Unmatched junction bases numbered 6, after V lost 5 bases and J lost 3 bases. The CDR3 contains 13 residues. Germline values: CDR1 SQVTM, CDR2 ANQGSEA. The DNA for the CDR3 is TGCAGCGTTACCCAGGGGGCGAGCTACGAGCAGTACTTC. Its translation is CSVTQGASYEQYF.

CDR3 nucleotide sequence: TGTGCCAGCTTAACGTGGCTTAATTCACCCCTCCACTTT. Its protein is CASLTWLNSPLHF. The rearrangement joins TRBV6-6 to TRBJ1-6; no clear D. This CDR3 is built from 13 residues. Germline CDR1 reads MNHNY; CDR2 reads SVGAGI (reference sequence). The V and J ends lost 8 bases and 6 bases respectively, with 11 bases between them.

This clone was picked up one time. This chain uses TRBV19 with TRBJ2-7; TRBD1 matches at 8 bases. The CDR3 spans 13 residues. After removal of 6 bases from V and 6 bases from J, the junction contained 7 bases not matched to a gene. The germline V gene encodes CDR1 LNHDA and CDR2 SQIVND (reference sequence). The DNA for the CDR3 is TGTGCCAGTAGCAGACAGGGGAAGGGCGAGCAGTACTTC. This encodes CASSRQGKGEQYF.

The V gene is TRBV18, the J gene TRBJ2-3, with 8 bases matching TRBD2. The germline gives CDR1 KGHSH, CDR2 LQKENI. The CDR3 consists of 15 residues. Trimming cost V 1 base and J 1 base; bases outside gene matches: 1. Here the CDR3 DNA reads TGTGCCAGCTCACCACTGCGGGAGGGCACAGATACGCAGTATTTT. Protein product: CASSPLREGTDTQYF. The variable domain in full, with the rest retrieved from reference TRBV18 and TRBJ2-3, is NAGVMQNPRHLVRRRGQEARLRCSPMKGHSHVYWYRQLPEEGLKFMVYLQKENIIDESGMPKERFSAEFPKEGPSILRIQQVVRGDSAAYFCASSPLREGTDTQYFGPGTRLTVL.

CDR3 sequence reads: CASSLSEGSGGELFF. CDR3 DNA: TGTGCCAGCAGCCTCTCGGAGGGGAGCGGCGGGGAGCTGTTTTTT. The chain employs TRBV2 and TRBJ2-2; TRBD2 is a possible D gene (6 bases). This CDR3 region has 15 residues. CDR1 and CDR2 (germline): SNHLY, FYNNEI. V lost 6 bases and J 7 bases, leaving 18 bases between the germline ends.

The chain couples TRBV6-5 to TRBJ2-7; 13 nucleotides align to TRBD2. The CDR3 extends over 15 amino acids. With 4 bases clipped from V and 9 bases from J, the junction kept 9 bases outside the gene matches. From germline, CDR1 is MNHEY and CDR2 SVGAGI. CDR3 sequence reads: CASSSTSGRALVQYF. The CDR3 region has the DNA TGTGCCAGCAGTTCCACTAGCGGGAGGGCCCTCGTGCAGTACTTC.

This clone was picked up one time. The V gene is TRBV19, the J gene TRBJ2-2; maybe TRBD2 (6 bases). V was clipped by 6 bases and J by 0 bases, with 11 bases between them. The V gene's germline CDR1 is LNHDA and CDR2 SQIVND (reference sequence). The CDR3 runs to 15 residues. CDR3 in DNA: TGTGCCAGTAGCGCGGGGTTGACGAACACCGGGGAGCTGTTTTTT. Protein sequence: CASSAGLTNTGELFF.

The chain links TRBV19 to TRBJ1-1; 9 bases match TRBD1. This CDR3 is built from 16 residues. V lost 6 bases, J lost 4 bases, and 12 bases stayed unmatched. Germline CDR1 and CDR2: LNHDA and SQIVND (reference sequence). The CDR3 nucleotides read TGTGCCAGTAGAAGTCCCGGGACAGGGACGGGCACTGAAGCTTTCTTT. Translated: CASRSPGTGTGTEAFF.

The CDR3 is CASTPTGVAYGYTF. DNA for the CDR3: TGTGCCAGCACCCCCACAGGGGTTGCTTATGGCTACACCTTC. The chain is built from TRBV5-5 and TRBJ1-2, with 7 bases aligning to TRBD1. Germline CDR1 and CDR2: SGHKS and YYEKEE (reference sequence). Trimming cost V 6 bases and J 5 bases; bases outside gene matches: 10. The CDR3 is 14 residues long.

Only one count was recorded for this clone. The chain employs TRBV9 and TRBJ2-2; perhaps TRBD2 as D (6 bases). The CDR3 totals 15 residues. Germline lookup yields CDR1 SGDLS and CDR2 YYNGEE. The V end lost 4 bases, the J end lost 4 bases, and 14 bases lay between the germline ends. CDR3 sequence: CASSLVGTSTGELFF. The CDR3 DNA follows: TGTGCCAGCAGCCTAGTTGGGACTTCCACCGGGGAGCTGTTTTTT.

The genes are TRBV28 and TRBJ2-7, with D possibly matching TRBD2 (6 bases). Trimming removed 3 bases at V and 4 bases at J, with 16 bases between. The CDR3 is 15 residues long. Germline V gives CDR1 MDHEN, CDR2 SYDVKM. In DNA, the CDR3 is TGTGCCAGCAGTTTGCGGCTGGGGGGACGATACGAGCAGTACTTC. This translates into CASSLRLGGRYEQYF. The variable domain in full, completed from reference TRBV28 and TRBJ2-7, reads DVKVTQSSRYLVKRTGEKVFLECVQDMDHENMFWYRQDPGLGLRLIYFSYDVKMKEKGDIPEGYSVSREKKERFSLILESASTNQTSMYLCASSLRLGGRYEQYFGPGTRLTVT.

The J gene is TRBJ2-7, the V gene TRBV11-2, with 9 bases matching TRBD2. The V gene end was trimmed by 4 bases and the J gene end by 2 bases; junction bases not matched to a gene: 9. Germline lookup yields CDR1 SGHAT and CDR2 FQNNGV. The CDR3 length is 16 residues. The CDR3 DNA is TGTGCCAGCAGCTCAGCGGTGGTAGCGGGAGCCTACGAGCAGTACTTC. Encoded protein: CASSSAVVAGAYEQYF.